Below are 3 T cell receptor beta chains sequenced from a single sample in a study of T cells in Graves' hyperthyroidism and ophthalmopathy. TCR beta CDR3 region amplification was performed from RNA transcripts. TCR CDR3 regions were first amplified by RT-PCR with HTBI primers. TCRdb analysed the multiplex PCR reads with MiXCR anew, one entry per CDR3 protein. The sample consists of over 150,000 distinct CDR3 sequences, around 16% of them appearing once. Sequences were obtained from blood. These receptors were taken from a woman aged 45-60 years with Graves' hyperthyroidism.

Many counts were recorded for this clonotype. This chain links TRBV18 with TRBJ1-1, with unresolved D. V lost 0 bases and J 1 base, leaving 6 bases between the germline ends. The CDR3 is 14 amino acids. Germline V gives CDR1 KGHSH, CDR2 LQKENI. The CDR3 DNA reads TGTGCCAGCTCACCACCTACCGGGAACACTGAAGCTTTCTTT. Protein sequence: CASSPPTGNTEAFF.

This clonotype has at least ten counts. The chain combines TRBV3-1 with TRBJ1-2; perhaps TRBD1 as D (6 bases). The CDR3 sequence is 15 residues long. The V end was cut by 1 base, the J end by 7 bases, with 16 bases between. Germline-derived CDR1 and CDR2 are LGHDT and YNNKEL (reference sequence). The CDR3 DNA reads as TGTGCCAGCAGCCAAGCCGGGACACGGATCACTGGCTACACCTTC. It codes for CASSQAGTRITGYTF.

The J gene is TRBJ2-6, the V gene TRBV30, with TRBD1 matching over 7 bases. V was pared by 8 bases and J by 1 base, with 5 bases of the junction left unmatched. The CDR3 loop spans 14 amino acids. Germline V gives CDR1 GTSNPN, CDR2 SVGIG (reference sequence). This chain's CDR3 is CARDRESGANVLTF. DNA of the CDR3: TGTGCCCGCGACAGGGAATCTGGGGCCAACGTCCTGACTTTC.